Only a few counts were recorded for the clone carrying this TCR beta chain. These data are taken from a study of type 1 and type 2 diabetes patients. The PCR template was genomic DNA. Amplification of the beta chain CDR3 used 30 forward and 13 reverse multiplex primers. One entry per CDR3 protein results from TCRdb running MiXCR on the multiplex PCR reads. The sample contains about 250,000 distinct CDR3 sequences, more than 40% of which appear only once. The CDR3 covers 15 residues. Unmatched junction bases numbered 11, after V lost 5 bases and J lost 5 bases. The sequenced sample consisted of peripheral blood mononuclear cells (PBMCs). The V call is TRBV12-3 or TRBV12-4, the J call TRBJ1-1; TRBD1 aligns across 7 bases. This TCR came from a man between 18 and 29 years old with type 2 diabetes. The CDR3 DNA follows: TGTGCCAGCAGTCCCCCGAGACAGGGAGGGACTGAAGCTTTCTTT. Amino acids: CASSPPRQGGTEAFF.